This T cell receptor beta chain was profiled in a study of T-cell reconstitution after alpha-beta-depleted transplantation in children. This clonotype appeared a few times. Its antigen is unidentified. Study results and caveats: Several hundred expanded graft clones reportedly supplied alpha-beta T cells about two months after transplant. Some patients showed high day-60 TCRbeta diversity, which derived from surviving recipient T cells and thymic progenitors. T-cell numbers and diversity one year post-transplant derived largely from freshly generated T cells.

Trimming at V came to 8 bases and at J to 8 bases, leaving 9 bases not matched to a gene. The CDR3 is 13 residues long. The germline V gene has CDR1 MNHEY and CDR2 SVGEGT. A TCRbeta library incorporating unique molecular identifiers was prepared. TCRdb re-derived calls from the PCR reads in MiXCR, one entry per CDR3 protein. There are 330,000 or so distinct CDR3 sequences in the sample; around 10% occur only once, and 7.5% lies in the top ten. This receptor was taken from a boy in the first two years of life with acute myeloid leukemia, due to receive a stem cell transplant. Sequences were derived from PBMCs, sampled before TCRalphabeta/CD19-depleted stem cell transplant. The V and J genes are TRBV6-2 or TRBV6-3 and TRBJ2-1; 7 nucleotides match TRBD2. DNA of the CDR3: TGTGCCAGCTCGAGGGAGGGAAGGGATGAGCAGTTCTTC. Translating it yields CASSREGRDEQFF.